These 8 T cell receptor beta chains were sequenced from one sample in a study of blood T cell repertoires in COVID-19. Clones were sequenced by immunoSEQ multiplex PCR, and TCRdb holds only the in-frame ones, with some missing. In the table there are roughly 90,000 clones, roughly 84% of which are singletons. Material for sequencing was peripheral blood. Every receptor here comes from a woman older than 75 with active or convalescent COVID-19.

V gene TRBV6-2 or TRBV6-3 combines with J gene TRBJ2-3; D uncertain. The CDR3 is made up of 12 amino acids. Germline CDR1 is MNHEY and CDR2 is SVGEGT. V lost 6 bases and J 8 bases, leaving 12 bases between the germline ends. DNA for the CDR3: TGTGCCAGCAGCAGCTATCTAGGTACGCAGTATTTT. As protein: CASSSYLGTQYF.

This chain uses TRBV5-6 with TRBJ2-7; D is perhaps TRBD1 (5 bases). With 0 bases removed from V and 5 bases from J, the gap between germline ends came to 9 bases. The CDR3 consists of 13 residues. The germline V gene encodes CDR1 SGHDT and CDR2 YYEEEE. CDR3 nucleotide sequence: TGTGCCAGCAGCTTGGGTAGGGGCCACGAGCAGTACTTC. It specifies CASSLGRGHEQYF.

The chain is built from TRBV10-3 and TRBJ1-1; 7 nucleotides agree with TRBD1. Trimming at V came to 9 bases and at J to 11 bases, leaving 9 bases not matched to a gene. The CDR3 totals 11 residues. CDR1 and CDR2 from the germline V gene are ENHRY and SYGVKD. CDR3 amino acids: CAIREGAHAFF. Written as DNA, the CDR3 is TGTGCCATTCGCGAGGGGGCGCATGCTTTCTTT.

The chain uses TRBV7-2 and TRBJ1-5; 7 nucleotides align to TRBD1. Germline CDR1 reads SGHTA; CDR2 reads FQGNSA. Trimming cost V 2 bases and J 3 bases; bases outside gene matches: 4. The CDR3 has 15 residues. This CDR3 reads CASSLQDRHNQPQHF. CDR3 nucleotide sequence: TGTGCCAGCAGCTTACAGGACAGGCACAATCAGCCCCAGCATTTT.

This chain connects TRBV12-3 or TRBV12-4 to TRBJ2-7, with D tentatively TRBD1 (6 bases). V gave up 7 bases and J gave up 5 bases, with 15 bases separating them. CDR3 length: 13 amino acids. The chain's CDR3 is CASNVQGLHEQYF. The CDR3, as DNA: TGTGCCAGCAATGTTCAGGGGCTCCACGAGCAGTACTTC.

This chain links TRBV5-1 with TRBJ2-1, with a tentative D call TRBD2 (6 bases). From germline, CDR1 is SGHRS and CDR2 YFSETQ. V gave up 0 bases and J gave up 8 bases, with 15 bases separating them. The CDR3 length is 15 residues. The CDR3 loop is CASSLGPGVIDEQFF. CDR3 nucleotide sequence: TGCGCCAGCAGCTTGGGGCCGGGAGTCATCGATGAGCAGTTCTTC. The complete variable domain, with remaining parts taken from reference TRBV5-1 and TRBJ2-1, reads KAGVTQTPRYLIKTRGQQVTLSCSPISGHRSVSWYQQTPGQGLQFLFEYFSETQRNKGNFPGRFSGRQFSNSRSEMNVSTLELGDSALYLCASSLGPGVIDEQFFGPGTRLTVL.

This clone has more than one count but fewer than ten. The chain joins TRBV6-5 to TRBJ2-2, with TRBD1 matching over 7 bases. CDR3 size: 16 residues. The V gene's germline CDR1 is MNHEY and CDR2 SVGAGI. With V trimmed by 4 bases and J by 3 bases, 8 bases remained unmatched. CDR3 sequence reads: CASSSHRTGHTGELFF. CDR3 bases: TGTGCCAGCAGTTCACACCGGACAGGACACACCGGGGAGCTGTTTTTT.

The chain uses TRBV28 and TRBJ2-7, with 8 bases aligning to TRBD1. The CDR3 loop spans 14 amino acids. Trimming at V came to 8 bases and at J to 4 bases, leaving 10 bases not matched to a gene. CDR1 MDHEN and CDR2 SYDVKM come from the germline V gene. In DNA form, the CDR3 reads TGTGCCAGCCAACAGGGGGACTTATATTACGAGCAGTACTTC. It specifies CASQQGDLYYEQYF.